The 15 T cell receptor beta chains below come from one sample, sequenced in a study of persistence of HIV-infected CD4 T cells. Their target antigens are unknown. Sequencing used immunoSEQ version 4 in survey mode. Sequencing used immunoSEQ multiplex PCR; TCRdb keeps in-frame clones, though not all of them. The sample has 25,000 to 35,000 clones; roughly 78% are singletons. Cells were stimulated with CMV-infected fibroblast lysates at roughly 10 ug/mL. CD40L/CD69 double-negative CD45RO-high memory CD4+ T cells were collected. The material was CD4+ T cells sorted from PBMCs after approximately 19-hour stimulation, obtained from a patient who received antiretroviral therapy. These receptors came from an adult man with HIV who was CMV-seropositive.

V gene TRBV20-1 combines with J gene TRBJ1-1; no clear D. Germline values: CDR1 DFQATT, CDR2 SNEGSKA (reference sequence). The CDR3 covers 10 residues. V lost 8 bases and J lost 6, with 10 bases in between. The CDR3 loop is CSSSRSEAFF. The CDR3 bases are TGCAGTTCCTCCCGATCTGAAGCTTTCTTT.

This rearrangement joins TRBV21-1 to TRBJ2-3. TRBV21-1 constitutes a pseudogene. The CDR3 extends over 15 amino acids. The CDR3 here is CASSTFAPCTDTQYF. The CDR3 region has the DNA TGTGCCAGCAGCACGTTTGCCCCCTGCACAGATACGCAGTATTTT.

The chain has TRBV19 and TRBJ1-1, with D maybe TRBD1 (6 bases). CDR1 is LNHDA and CDR2 is SQIVND in the germline V gene (reference sequence). Trimming stripped 4 bases from V and 6 bases from J, with 15 bases between. CDR3 size: 14 residues. The CDR3 bases are TGTGCCAGTAGTACCCTTGGAGGGGGAGCTGAAGCTTTCTTT. This gives the protein CASSTLGGGAEAFF.

The chain combines TRBV29-1 with TRBJ2-3, with a tentative D call TRBD1 (5 bases). Deletions cut 1 base from V and 4 bases from J, with 9 bases between. The CDR3 has 13 amino acids. Germline V CDR1 and CDR2: SQVTM, ANQGSEA. CDR3 sequence: CSVEVNRPDTQYF. CDR3 sequence (DNA): TGCAGCGTTGAAGTAAACAGGCCAGATACGCAGTATTTT.

The chain carries TRBV15 and TRBJ1-2; 7 nucleotides line up with TRBD1. The J segment lost 10 bases and the V segment lost 9 bases, leaving 14 bases of the junction unmatched. This CDR3 contains 13 residues. The germline V gene has CDR1 LNHNV and CDR2 YYDKDF (reference sequence). As DNA, the CDR3 is TGTGCCACAACCCCCGGGACAGAGGATACCTACACCTTC. Amino acid sequence: CATTPGTEDTYTF.

CDR3 sequence reads: CASLPQGLLQPQHF. DNA for the CDR3: TGTGCCAGCCTCCCTCAGGGCCTTCTGCAACCCCAGCATTTT. The genes are TRBV27 and TRBJ1-5; D may be TRBD1 (5 bases). The CDR3 runs 14 residues. Per the germline V gene, CDR1 is MNHEY and CDR2 is SMNVEV (reference sequence). V was shortened by 8 bases and J by 10 bases, with 21 bases between the two germline ends.

The V gene is TRBV5-1, the J gene TRBJ2-3; TRBD2 agrees at 8 bases. This CDR3 spans 17 amino acids. With 1 base clipped from V and 1 base from J, the junction kept 8 bases outside the gene matches. In germline, CDR1 is SGHRS, CDR2 YFSETQ. The CDR3, as DNA: TGCGCCAGCAGCTTGAGGGGCGGGGGGCCTGGCACAGATACGCAGTATTTT. As protein: CASSLRGGGPGTDTQYF.

V is TRBV4-1 and J is TRBJ2-2; possible D gene TRBD2, 5 bases. Trimming cost V 0 bases and J 2 bases, with 10 bases left between them. This CDR3 spans 16 amino acids. Germline assignment: CDR1 MGHRA and CDR2 YSYEKL. CDR3 sequence reads: CASSQEGGPNTGELFF. CDR3 DNA sequence: TGCGCCAGCAGCCAAGAAGGCGGGCCTAACACCGGGGAGCTGTTTTTT.

The chain carries TRBV10-1 and TRBJ2-1; a weak D match, TRBD2 (5 bases). V was clipped by 3 bases and J by 10 bases, with 16 bases between them. The V gene's germline CDR1 is WNHNN and CDR2 SYGVQD (reference sequence). The CDR3 has 14 residues. CDR3: CASSDPSPFREQFF. In DNA, the CDR3 is TGCGCCAGCAGTGACCCTAGCCCATTTCGGGAGCAGTTCTTC.

The genes are TRBV21-1 and TRBJ2-3. TRBV21-1 corresponds to a pseudogene. There are 17 residues in the CDR3. The CDR3 DNA follows: TGTGCCAGCAGCAAAGGCAGGGGAGGTCCTGGGGGAGATACGCAGTATTTT. It yields the protein CASSKGRGGPGGDTQYF.

The chain links TRBV19 to TRBJ1-1; TRBD1 matches 8 bases. With 4 bases clipped from V and 1 base from J, the junction kept 5 bases outside the gene matches. The length of the CDR3 is 15 residues. CDR1 is LNHDA, CDR2 SQIVND, per germline (reference sequence). In DNA, the CDR3 is TGTGCCAGTAGTACCGGGACAGGTTGGAACACTGAAGCTTTCTTT. Translation: CASSTGTGWNTEAFF.

The chain carries TRBV19 and TRBJ2-7; 7 bases are shared with TRBD1. The trim removed 5 bases at V and 2 bases at J, leaving 6 bases unmatched. The CDR3 has 14 residues. Germline V gene data show CDR1 as LNHDA and CDR2 as SQIVND (reference sequence). The CDR3 bases are TGTGCCAGTAGTCCGGACAGGTTTGCCTACGAGCAGTACTTC. It encodes CASSPDRFAYEQYF.

This clone was counted only a few times. J is TRBJ2-3 and V is TRBV2; TRBD2 matches at 8 bases. With 6 bases clipped from V and 2 bases from J, the junction kept 7 bases outside the gene matches. The CDR3 is 15 amino acids. Germline CDR1 is SNHLY and CDR2 is FYNNEI. The CDR3 spells CASSGAGGHTDTQYF. The CDR3 DNA is TGTGCCAGCAGCGGGGCGGGGGGCCACACAGATACGCAGTATTTT.

The rearrangement joins TRBV2 to TRBJ1-2; D might be TRBD1 (5 bases). Germline CDR1 is SNHLY and CDR2 is FYNNEI. Trimming pared 8 bases from V and 3 bases from J, leaving 13 bases between. This CDR3 spans 13 amino acids. The CDR3 nucleotides are TGTGCCAGCCCCCCTCGAGGGGACTATGGCTACACCTTC. This sequence encodes CASPPRGDYGYTF.

The chain is built from TRBV7-9 and TRBJ1-5, with a weak D call TRBD1 (6 bases). Germline V CDR1 and CDR2: SEHNR, FQNEAQ (reference sequence). The CDR3 contains 17 residues. Trimming left V 2 bases short and J 4 bases short, with 18 bases between. CDR3 nucleotide sequence: TGTGCCAGCAGCTTATCCGGCGGAGGACAGATAAATCAGCCCCAGCATTTT. Residues: CASSLSGGGQINQPQHF.